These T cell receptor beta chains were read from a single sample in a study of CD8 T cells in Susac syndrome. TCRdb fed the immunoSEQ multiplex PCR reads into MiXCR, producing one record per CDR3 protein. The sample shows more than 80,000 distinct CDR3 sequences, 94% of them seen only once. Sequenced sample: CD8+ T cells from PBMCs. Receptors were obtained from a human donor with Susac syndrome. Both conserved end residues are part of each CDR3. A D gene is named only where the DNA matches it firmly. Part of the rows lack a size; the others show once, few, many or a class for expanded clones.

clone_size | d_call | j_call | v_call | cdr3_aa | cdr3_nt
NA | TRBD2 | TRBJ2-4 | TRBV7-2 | CASHGVAGGNIQYF | TGTGCCAGCCACGGGGTAGCGGGGGGGAACATTCAGTACTTC
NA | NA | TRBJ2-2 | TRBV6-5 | CASTDRANTGELFF | TGTGCCAGCACCGACCGCGCGAACACCGGGGAGCTGTTTTTT
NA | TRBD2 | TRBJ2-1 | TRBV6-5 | CASSSSGMNEQFF | TGTGCCAGCAGTTCTAGCGGGATGAATGAGCAGTTCTTC
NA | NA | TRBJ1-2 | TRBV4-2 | CASSQDRNSPHGYTF | TGTGCCAGCAGCCAAGATAGGAACAGTCCGCATGGCTACACCTTC
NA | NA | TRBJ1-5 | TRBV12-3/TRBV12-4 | CASSLGEMPQHF | TGTGCCAGCAGTTTAGGAGAGATGCCCCAGCATTTT
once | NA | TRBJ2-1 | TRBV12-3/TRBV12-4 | CASSLGGIAYNEQFF | TGTGCCAGCAGTTTAGGAGGGATAGCCTACAATGAGCAGTTCTTC
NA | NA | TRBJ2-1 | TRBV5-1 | CASSLKVSSYNEQFF | TGCGCCAGCAGCCTCAAGGTTAGCTCCTACAATGAGCAGTTCTTC
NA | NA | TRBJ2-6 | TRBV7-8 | CASSPTRLSSGANVLTF | TGTGCCAGCAGCCCCACTAGACTGAGCTCTGGGGCCAACGTCCTGACTTTC
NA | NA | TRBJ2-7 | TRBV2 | CASSESLNYEQYF | TGTGCCAGCAGTGAAAGCCTAAACTACGAGCAGTACTTC
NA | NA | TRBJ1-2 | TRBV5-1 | CASSFWIEPEASGYTF | TGCGCCAGCAGCTTTTGGATAGAACCCGAGGCAAGCGGCTACACCTTC
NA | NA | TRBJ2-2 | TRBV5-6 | CASSFGTLGELFF | TGTGCCAGCAGCTTTGGAACCCTCGGGGAGCTGTTTTTT
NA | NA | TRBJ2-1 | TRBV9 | CASGTGEQFF | TGTGCCAGCGGGACGGGTGAGCAGTTCTTC
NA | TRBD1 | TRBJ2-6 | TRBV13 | CASSEGAISGANVLTF | TGTGCCAGCAGCGAGGGGGCCATCTCTGGGGCCAACGTCCTGACTTTC
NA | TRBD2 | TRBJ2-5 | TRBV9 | CASSFRVSGGAETQYF | TGTGCCAGCAGCTTCCGTGTAAGCGGGGGTGCCGAGACCCAGTACTTC
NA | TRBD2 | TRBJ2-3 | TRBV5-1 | CASSTGLAGDTQYF | TGCGCCAGCAGCACTGGACTAGCGGGGGATACGCAGTATTTT
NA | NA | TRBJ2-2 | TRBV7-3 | CASSSTGTGELFF | TGTGCCAGCAGCTCCACAGGAACCGGGGAGCTGTTTTTT
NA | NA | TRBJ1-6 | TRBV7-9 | CASRPWGSPLHF | TGTGCCAGCAGACCCTGGGGGTCACCCCTCCACTTT
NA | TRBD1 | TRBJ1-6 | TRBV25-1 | CASTPGTGGTPLHF | TGTGCCAGCACGCCGGGGACAGGGGGAACACCCCTCCACTTT
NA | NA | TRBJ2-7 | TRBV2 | CASRGRASYEQYF | TGTGCCAGCAGGGGCAGGGCTTCCTACGAGCAGTACTTC
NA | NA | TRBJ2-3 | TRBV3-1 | CASSPGHFTDTQYF | TGTGCCAGCAGCCCCGGGCACTTCACAGATACGCAGTATTTT
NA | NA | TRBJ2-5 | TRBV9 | CASSVTREGETQYF | TGTGCCAGCAGCGTAACAAGGGAAGGAGAGACCCAGTACTTC
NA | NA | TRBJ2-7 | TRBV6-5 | CASSYSRASHEQYF | TGTGCCAGCAGTTACTCCAGGGCTAGCCACGAGCAGTACTTC
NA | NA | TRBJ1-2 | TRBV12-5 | CASGLWGTNYGYTF | TGTGCTAGTGGGTTATGGGGGACCAACTATGGCTACACCTTC
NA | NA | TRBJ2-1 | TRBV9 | CASSVTGLHNEQFF | TGTGCCAGCAGCGTTACAGGCCTACACAATGAGCAGTTCTTC
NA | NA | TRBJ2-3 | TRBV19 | CASSITGADTQYF | TGTGCCAGTAGTATAACGGGAGCGGATACGCAGTATTTT
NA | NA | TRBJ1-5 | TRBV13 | CASSLRGSDQPQHF | TGTGCCAGCAGCTTAAGGGGCAGTGATCAGCCCCAGCATTTT
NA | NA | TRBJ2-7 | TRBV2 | CASTSAAYEQYF | TGTGCCAGCACTAGCGCGGCCTACGAGCAGTACTTC
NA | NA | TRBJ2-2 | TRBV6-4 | CASSDSGIGELFF | TGTGCCAGCAGTGACTCGGGTATCGGGGAGCTGTTTTTT
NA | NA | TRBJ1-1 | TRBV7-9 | CASSLVSSNTEAFF | TGTGCCAGCAGCTTAGTATCAAGTAACACTGAAGCTTTCTTT
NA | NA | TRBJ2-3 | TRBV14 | CASSPPQADTQYF | TGTGCCAGCAGCCCCCCACAGGCGGATACGCAGTATTTT
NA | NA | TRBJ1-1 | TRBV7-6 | CATLGSSAEAFF | TGTGCCACACTGGGTTCCTCCGCTGAAGCTTTCTTT
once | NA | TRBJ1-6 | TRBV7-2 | CASSPGTNLYNSPLHF | TGTGCCAGCAGCCCTGGGACCAACTTGTATAATTCACCCCTCCACTTT
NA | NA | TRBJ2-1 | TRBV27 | CASLPWAGRSYNEQFF | TGTGCCAGCTTACCTTGGGCGGGACGATCCTACAATGAGCAGTTCTTC
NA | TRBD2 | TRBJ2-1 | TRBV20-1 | CSARGGGDYNEQFF | TGCAGTGCTAGAGGCGGGGGGGACTACAATGAGCAGTTCTTC
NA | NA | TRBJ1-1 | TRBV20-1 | CSATSPGVSMNTEAFF | TGCAGTGCTACCTCCCCAGGGGTTTCCATGAACACTGAAGCTTTCTTT
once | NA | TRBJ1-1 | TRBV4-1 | CASSQEGGMGTEAFF | TGCGCCAGCAGCCAAGAGGGGGGGATGGGGACTGAAGCTTTCTTT
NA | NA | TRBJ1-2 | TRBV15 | CATSRGVVENYGYTF | TGTGCCACCAGCAGAGGGGTAGTCGAGAACTATGGCTACACCTTC
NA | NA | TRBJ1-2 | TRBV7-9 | CASSNRQDYGYTF | TGTGCCAGCAGCAACAGACAGGACTATGGCTACACCTTC
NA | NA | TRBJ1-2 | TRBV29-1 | CSVVGHFGYTF | TGCAGCGTTGTGGGGCACTTTGGCTACACCTTC
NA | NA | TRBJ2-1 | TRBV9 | CASSVQDNEQFF | TGTGCCAGCAGCGTACAGGACAATGAGCAGTTCTTC
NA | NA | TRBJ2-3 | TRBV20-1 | CSALAGVPQYF | TGCAGTGCCTTGGCCGGGGTTCCGCAGTATTTT
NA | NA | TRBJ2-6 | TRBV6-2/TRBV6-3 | CASSLGPPRGSSGANVLTF | TGTGCCAGCAGCCTTGGACCTCCGCGTGGTAGCTCTGGGGCCAACGTCCTGACTTTC
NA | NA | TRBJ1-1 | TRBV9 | CASSRGQNTEAFF | TGTGCCAGCAGCCGGGGGCAGAACACTGAAGCTTTCTTT
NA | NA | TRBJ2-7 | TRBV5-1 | CASSLESWANEQYF | TGCGCCAGCAGCTTGGAGTCCTGGGCAAACGAGCAGTACTTC
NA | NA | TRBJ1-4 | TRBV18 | CASSPGPGEKLFF | TGTGCCAGCTCACCCGGGCCGGGTGAAAAACTGTTTTTT
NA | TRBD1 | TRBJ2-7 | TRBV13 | CASSSIDRALYEQYF | TGTGCCAGCAGCTCAATCGACAGGGCCCTCTACGAGCAGTACTTC
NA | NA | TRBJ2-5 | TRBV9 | CASSPGTVQETQYF | TGTGCCAGCAGCCCGGGGACCGTGCAAGAGACCCAGTACTTC
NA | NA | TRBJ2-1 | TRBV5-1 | CASSLERGYNEQFF | TGCGCCAGCAGCTTGGAAAGGGGTTACAATGAGCAGTTCTTC